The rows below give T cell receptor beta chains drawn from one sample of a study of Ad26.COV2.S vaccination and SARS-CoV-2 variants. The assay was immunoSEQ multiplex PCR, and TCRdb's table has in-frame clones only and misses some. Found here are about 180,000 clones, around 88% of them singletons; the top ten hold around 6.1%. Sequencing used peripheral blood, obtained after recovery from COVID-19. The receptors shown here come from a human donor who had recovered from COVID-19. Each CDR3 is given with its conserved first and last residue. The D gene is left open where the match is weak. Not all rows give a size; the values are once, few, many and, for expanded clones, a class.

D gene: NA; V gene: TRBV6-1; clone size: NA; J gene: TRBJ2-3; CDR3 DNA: TGTGCCAGCAGTGAAGGGGCTAGCCATTTGGTGGATACGCAGTATTTT; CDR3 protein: CASSEGASHLVDTQYF
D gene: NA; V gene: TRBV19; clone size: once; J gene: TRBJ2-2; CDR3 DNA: TGTGCCAGTAGTATAGCGGGGAAGGGTCACAACGGGGAGCTGTTTTTT; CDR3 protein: CASSIAGKGHNGELFF
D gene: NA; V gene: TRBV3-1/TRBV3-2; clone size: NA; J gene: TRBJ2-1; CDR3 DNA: TGTGCCAGCAGCGCCCGTCTCCGACTATCCTACAATGAGCAGTTCTTC; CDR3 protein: CASSARLRLSYNEQFF
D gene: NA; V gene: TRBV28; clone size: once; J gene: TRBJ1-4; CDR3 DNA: TGTGCCAGCATACCCGGGGCGCGTAATGAAAAACTGTTTTTT; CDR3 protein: CASIPGARNEKLFF
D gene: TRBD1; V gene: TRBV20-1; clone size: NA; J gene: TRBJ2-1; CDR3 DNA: TGCAGTGCTAGTCCGTTCAGGGGGCTTTACAATGAGCAGTTCTTC; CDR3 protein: CSASPFRGLYNEQFF
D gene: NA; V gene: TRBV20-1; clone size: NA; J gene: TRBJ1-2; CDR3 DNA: TGCAGTGCTAGTGGGGACATCTATGGCTACACCTTC; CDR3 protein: CSASGDIYGYTF
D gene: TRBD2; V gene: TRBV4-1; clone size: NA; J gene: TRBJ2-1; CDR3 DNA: TGCGCCAGCAGCCACTTGACTAGCGGCTACAATGAGCAGTTCTTC; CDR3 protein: CASSHLTSGYNEQFF
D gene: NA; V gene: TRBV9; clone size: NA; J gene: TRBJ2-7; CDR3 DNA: TGTGCCAGCAGCCCAGGGGTCGAGCAGTACTTC; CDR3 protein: CASSPGVEQYF
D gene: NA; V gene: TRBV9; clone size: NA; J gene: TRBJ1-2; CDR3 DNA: TGTGCCAGCAGCGTAGCAACCGGCGATTCCTCTAACTATGGCTACACCTTC; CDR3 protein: CASSVATGDSSNYGYTF
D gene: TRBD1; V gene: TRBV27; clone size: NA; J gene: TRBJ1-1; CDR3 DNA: TGTGCCAGCAGTTTAAGGGGGCTGGGAATCGCTGAAGCTTTCTTT; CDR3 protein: CASSLRGLGIAEAFF
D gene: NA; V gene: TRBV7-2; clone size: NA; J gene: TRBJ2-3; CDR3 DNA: TGTGCCAGCAGCTCCAGGGGGGGTCGCACAGATACGCAGTATTTT; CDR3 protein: CASSSRGGRTDTQYF
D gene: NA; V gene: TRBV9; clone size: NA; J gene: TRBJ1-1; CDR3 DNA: TGTGCCAGCAGTCCTCCGGCGTGGCGGGGCACTGAAGCTTTCTTT; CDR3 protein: CASSPPAWRGTEAFF
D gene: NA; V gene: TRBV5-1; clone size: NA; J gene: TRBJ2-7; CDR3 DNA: TGCGCCAGCAGCTTAAGATCGGCCATAGCGTTAAGCTCCTACGAGCAGTACTTC; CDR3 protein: CASSLRSAIALSSYEQYF
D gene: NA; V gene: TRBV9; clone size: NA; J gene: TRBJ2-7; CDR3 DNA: TGTGCCAGCAGCGTCGGGACGGGACCCTACGAGCAGTACTTC; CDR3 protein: CASSVGTGPYEQYF
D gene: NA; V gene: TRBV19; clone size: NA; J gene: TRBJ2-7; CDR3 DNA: TGTGCCAGTAGTTTCGGCAGGGACTCCTACGAGCAGTACTTC; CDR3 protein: CASSFGRDSYEQYF
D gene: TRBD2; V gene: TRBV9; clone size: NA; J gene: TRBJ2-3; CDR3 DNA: TGTGCCAGCAGCGTAGGACTAGCGGTGACATCTAGCACAGATACGCAGTATTTT; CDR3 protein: CASSVGLAVTSSTDTQYF
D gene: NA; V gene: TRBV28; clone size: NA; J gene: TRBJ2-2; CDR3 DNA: TGTGCCAGCAGTCCTCCCGTTGGGATCTTCACCGGGGAGCTGTTTTTT; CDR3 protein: CASSPPVGIFTGELFF
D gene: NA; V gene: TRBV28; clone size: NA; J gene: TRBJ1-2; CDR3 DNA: TGTGCCAGCAGTCCCCCACTAGGGGCAGACCATCTCGGGAAAGGCTACACCTTC; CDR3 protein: CASSPPLGADHLGKGYTF
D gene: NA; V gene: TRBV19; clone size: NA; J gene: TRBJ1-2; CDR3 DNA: TGTGCCAGTAGTACCCTGACAGGTAACTATGGCTACACCTTC; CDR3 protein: CASSTLTGNYGYTF
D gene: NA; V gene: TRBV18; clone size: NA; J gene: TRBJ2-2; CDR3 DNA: TGTGCCAGCTCACCACCCAAGTCGTTACGCGGGGAGCTGTTTTTT; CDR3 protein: CASSPPKSLRGELFF
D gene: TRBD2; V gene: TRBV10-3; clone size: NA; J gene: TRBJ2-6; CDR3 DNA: TGTGCCATCAGTGGGACTAGCCCCTCGAGCTCTGGGGCCAACGTCCTGACTTTC; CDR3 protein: CAISGTSPSSSGANVLTF